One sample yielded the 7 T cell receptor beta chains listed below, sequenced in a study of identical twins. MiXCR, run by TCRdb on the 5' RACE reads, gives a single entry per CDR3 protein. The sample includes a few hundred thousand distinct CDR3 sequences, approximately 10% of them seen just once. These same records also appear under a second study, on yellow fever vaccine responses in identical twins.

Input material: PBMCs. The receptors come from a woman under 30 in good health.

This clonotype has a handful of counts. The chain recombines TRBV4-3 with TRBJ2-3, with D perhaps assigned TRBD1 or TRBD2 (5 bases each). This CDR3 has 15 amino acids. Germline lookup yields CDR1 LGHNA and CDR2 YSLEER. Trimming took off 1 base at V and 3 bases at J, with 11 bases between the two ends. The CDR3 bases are TGCGCCAGCAGCCAAGGGGGGTTGGTAACAGATACGCAGTATTTT. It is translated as CASSQGGLVTDTQYF.

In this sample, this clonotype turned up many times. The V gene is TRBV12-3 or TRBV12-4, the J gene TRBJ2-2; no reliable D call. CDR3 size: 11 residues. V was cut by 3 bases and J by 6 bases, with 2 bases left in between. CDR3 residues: CASSFAGELFF. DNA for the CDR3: TGTGCCAGCAGTTTCGCCGGGGAGCTGTTTTTT.

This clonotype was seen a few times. CDR3 region: CASSLVVTSVSTDTQYF. In nucleotides, the CDR3 is TGTGCCAGCAGTTTAGTTGTGACTAGCGTAAGCACAGATACGCAGTATTTT. The V and J genes are TRBV12-3 or TRBV12-4 and TRBJ2-3, with TRBD2 matching 8 bases. V was clipped by 1 base and J by 0 bases; unmatched bases: 6. This CDR3 has 17 residues.

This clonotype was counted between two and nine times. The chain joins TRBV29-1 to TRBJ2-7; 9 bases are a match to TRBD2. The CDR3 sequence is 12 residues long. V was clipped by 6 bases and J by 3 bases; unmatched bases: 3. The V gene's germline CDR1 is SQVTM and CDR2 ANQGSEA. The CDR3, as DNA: TGCAGCGTCAGACTAGCGGACTACGAGCAGTACTTC. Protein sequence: CSVRLADYEQYF.

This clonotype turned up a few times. The CDR3 DNA sequence: TGTGCCAGCAGCCAAGGTTCCCGAAGCTCTGGAAACACCATATATTTT. It is translated as CASSQGSRSSGNTIYF. This chain joins TRBV3-1 and TRBJ1-3; D call uncertain. Between the trimmed V and J ends, which lost 1 base and 0 bases, there was a span of 10 bases. Germline assignment: CDR1 LGHDT and CDR2 YNNKEL (reference sequence). This CDR3 spans 16 amino acids.

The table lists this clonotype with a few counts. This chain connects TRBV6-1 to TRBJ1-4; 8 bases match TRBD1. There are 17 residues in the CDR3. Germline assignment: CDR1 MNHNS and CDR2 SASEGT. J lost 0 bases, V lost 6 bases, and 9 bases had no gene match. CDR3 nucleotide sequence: TGTGCCAGCAGAGACTTCAGGGGGCCTGCAACTAATGAAAAACTGTTTTTT. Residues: CASRDFRGPATNEKLFF.

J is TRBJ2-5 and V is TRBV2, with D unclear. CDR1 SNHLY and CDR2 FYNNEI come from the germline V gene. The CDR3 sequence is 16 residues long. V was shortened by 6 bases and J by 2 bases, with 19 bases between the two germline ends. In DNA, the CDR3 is TGTGCCAGCAGGAGGTTAGGCGATACTACACAAGAGACCCAGTACTTC. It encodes CASRRLGDTTQETQYF.